This TCR beta chain was recovered during a study of CD8 T cells in Susac syndrome. An amount of RNA that ranged from roughly 0.45 to 1 ug was reverse transcribed with random hexamers. A single record per CDR3 protein comes from TCRdb applying MiXCR to the immunoSEQ multiplex PCR reads. The sample carries 130,000 or so distinct CDR3 sequences, 80% to 85% recorded once. The V end was cut by 7 bases, the J end by 4 bases, with 16 bases between. Germline V gene lookup returns CDR1 LNHDA and CDR2 SQIVND (reference sequence). The CDR3 consists of 14 residues. TEMRA cells were FACS-enriched, unlike CD8+ and CD4+ T cells, which were negatively isolated.

The receptor was derived from a human donor with multiple sclerosis. The specimen was CD8+ T cells from PBMCs. The genes are TRBV19 and TRBJ2-5; perhaps D is TRBD1 or TRBD2 (6 bases each). As DNA, the CDR3 is TGTGCCAGTACCTCAAGGGGGGATTTAGAGACCCAGTACTTC. Amino acid sequence: CASTSRGDLETQYF.